The text below deals with one T cell receptor beta chain. The record originates from a study of Ad26.COV2.S vaccination and SARS-CoV-2 variants. Study overall: Donor participated within the Ad26.COV2.S arm of the COV1001 trial.

Assay: immunoSEQ multiplex PCR; the TCRdb copy retains only in-frame clones and omits some. The sample lists about 350,000 clones, 88% occurring once. Treatment described: about 20 received Ad26.COV2.S at low or high dose, single or two shots; 5 received placebo; per-sample allocation not given. The investigators took samples on day 63 after the first vaccine or placebo injection. This person who donated was an adult of 18-55 years in Boston. The study used a vaccine consisting of an Ad26 vector that expressed Wuhan-strain SARS-CoV-2 spike. This CDR3 is 18 amino acids long. Trimming removed 6 bases from V and 7 bases from J; junction bases left unmatched: 19. Germline loops: CDR1 MDHEN, CDR2 SYDVKM.

The source of this sequence is a person between 18 and 65 years old who received the Ad26.COV2.S COVID-19 vaccine or a placebo. Sequenced here: peripheral blood, sampled in a trial of Ad26.COV2.S vaccine versus placebo. J is TRBJ1-4 and V is TRBV28, with 8 bases aligning to TRBD1. The CDR3 nucleotides read TGTGCCAGCAGACCCCACCTCGGATTTGGGACAGGCTCTGAAAAACTGTTTTTT. It is translated as CASRPHLGFGTGSEKLFF.